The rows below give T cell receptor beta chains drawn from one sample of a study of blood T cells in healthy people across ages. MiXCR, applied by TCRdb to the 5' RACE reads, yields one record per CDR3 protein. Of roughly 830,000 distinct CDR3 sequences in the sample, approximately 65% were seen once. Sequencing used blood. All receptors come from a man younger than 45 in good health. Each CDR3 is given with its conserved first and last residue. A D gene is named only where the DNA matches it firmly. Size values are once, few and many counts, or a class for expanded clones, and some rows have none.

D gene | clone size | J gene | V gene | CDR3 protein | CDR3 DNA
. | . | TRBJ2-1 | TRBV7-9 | CASLLPAYNEQFF | TGTGCCAGTTTACTGCCTGCCTACAATGAGCAGTTCTTC
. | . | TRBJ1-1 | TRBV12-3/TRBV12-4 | CASSTPTVNEAFF | TGTGCCAGCTCCACCCCGACAGTAAATGAAGCTTTCTTT
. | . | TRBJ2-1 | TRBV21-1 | CASSGLGRTNSDEQFF | TGTGCCAGCAGCGGACTGGGACGGACAAACAGCGATGAGCAGTTCTTC
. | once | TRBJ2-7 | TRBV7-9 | CASSAAGTVTYEQYF | TGTGCCAGCAGCGCCGCCGGGACGGTGACCTACGAGCAGTACTTC
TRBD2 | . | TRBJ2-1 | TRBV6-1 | CASSEVWRGVSYNEQFF | TGTGCCAGCAGTGAAGTCTGGCGGGGGGTCTCCTACAATGAGCAGTTCTTC
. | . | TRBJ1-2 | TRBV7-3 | CASSMGGWHGYTF | TGTGCCAGCAGCATGGGGGGCTGGCACGGCTACACCTTC
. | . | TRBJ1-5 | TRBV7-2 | CASSLTTPFSNQPQHF | TGTGCCAGCAGCTTAACAACACCATTTAGCAATCAGCCCCAGCATTTT
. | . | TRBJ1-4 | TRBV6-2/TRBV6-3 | CASSYNREKLFF | TGTGCCAGCAGTTACAACCGGGAAAAACTGTTTTTT
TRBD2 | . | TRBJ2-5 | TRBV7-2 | CASSPNLAATKTQYF | TGTGCCAGCAGCCCCAACCTAGCGGCTACTAAGACCCAGTACTTC
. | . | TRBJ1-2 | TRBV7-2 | CASSLAAGATGYGYTF | TGTGCCAGCAGCTTAGCTGCAGGGGCTACCGGGTATGGCTACACCTTC
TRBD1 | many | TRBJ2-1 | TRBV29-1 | CSFPGQGGNEQFF | TGCAGCTTCCCGGGACAGGGAGGCAATGAGCAGTTCTTC
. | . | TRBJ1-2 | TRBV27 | CASSLTAQRRWGYTF | TGTGCCAGCAGTTTGACAGCCCAACGGAGGTGGGGCTACACCTTC
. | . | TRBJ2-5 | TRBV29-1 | CSVGSEEDQETQYF | TGCAGCGTTGGATCTGAGGAAGACCAAGAGACCCAGTACTTC
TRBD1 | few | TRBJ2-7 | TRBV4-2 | CASSQETGGLGEQYF | TGTGCCAGCAGCCAGGAGACAGGGGGTTTGGGCGAGCAGTACTTC
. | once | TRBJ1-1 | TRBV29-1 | CSVGGVQEMNTEAFF | TGCAGCGTTGGGGGGGTACAGGAGATGAACACTGAAGCTTTCTTT
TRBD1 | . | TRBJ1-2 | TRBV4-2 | CASSQEDRLSGYTF | TGTGCCAGCAGCCAAGAGGACAGGCTTTCTGGCTACACCTTC
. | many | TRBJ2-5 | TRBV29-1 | CSVRTPGEAQYF | TGCAGCGTGCGGACTCCCGGCGAGGCCCAGTACTTC
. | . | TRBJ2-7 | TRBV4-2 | CASSNKAHEQYF | TGTGCCAGCAGTAACAAGGCCCACGAGCAGTACTTC
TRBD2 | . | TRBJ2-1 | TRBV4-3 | CASSQDSGGHYNEQFF | TGCGCCAGCAGCCAAGATAGCGGGGGACACTACAATGAGCAGTTCTTC
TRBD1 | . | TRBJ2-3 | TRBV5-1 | CASSPGQEWDTQYF | TGCGCCAGCAGCCCGGGACAGGAATGGGATACGCAGTATTTT
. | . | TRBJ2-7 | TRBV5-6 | CASSHRVAEQYF | TGTGCCAGCAGTCACAGGGTCGCCGAGCAGTACTTC
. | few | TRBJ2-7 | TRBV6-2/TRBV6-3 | CASSYIPSVWSYEQYF | TGTGCCAGCAGTTATATCCCATCTGTATGGTCCTACGAGCAGTACTTC
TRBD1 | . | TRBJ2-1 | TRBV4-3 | CASSQGQGMNEQFF | TGCGCCAGCAGCCAAGGACAGGGTATGAATGAGCAGTTCTTC
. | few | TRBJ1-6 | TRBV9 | CASSVAGSPLHF | TGTGCCAGCAGCGTAGCTGGTTCACCCCTCCACTTT
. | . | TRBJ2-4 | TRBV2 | CASRITGSPLAKNIQYF | TGTGCCAGCAGGATTACAGGGTCTCCTCTAGCCAAAAACATTCAGTACTTC
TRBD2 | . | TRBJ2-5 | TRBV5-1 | CASSFSTSEETQYF | TGCGCCAGCAGCTTCTCGACTAGCGAAGAGACCCAGTACTTC
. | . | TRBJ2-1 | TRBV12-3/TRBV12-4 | CASSVSQGGDEQFF | TGTGCCAGCAGTGTGAGTCAGGGAGGCGATGAGCAGTTCTTC
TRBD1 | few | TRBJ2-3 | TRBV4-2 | CASSHKTGTRTDTQYF | TGTGCCAGCAGCCACAAGACAGGGACACGCACAGATACGCAGTATTTT
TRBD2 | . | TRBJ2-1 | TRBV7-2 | CASSPLGGARAYNEQFF | TGTGCCAGCAGCCCTCTCGGGGGGGCCAGGGCCTACAATGAGCAGTTCTTC
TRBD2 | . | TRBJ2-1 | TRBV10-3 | CAISESSGGARNEQFF | TGTGCCATCAGTGAGTCTAGCGGGGGGGCTCGGAATGAGCAGTTCTTC
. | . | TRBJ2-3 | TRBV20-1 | CSARDQQPTDTQYF | TGCAGTGCTAGAGATCAGCAGCCAACAGATACGCAGTATTTT
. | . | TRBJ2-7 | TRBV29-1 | CSVAGTPAGYEQYF | TGCAGCGTCGCCGGGACCCCGGCGGGGTACGAGCAGTACTTC
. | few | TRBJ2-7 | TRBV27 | CASSPYPDKSYEQYF | TGTGCCAGCAGCCCTTATCCGGACAAATCCTACGAGCAGTACTTC
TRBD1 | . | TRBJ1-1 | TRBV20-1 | CSARGTGRGTEAFF | TGCAGTGCTAGAGGGACAGGCCGAGGCACTGAAGCTTTCTTT
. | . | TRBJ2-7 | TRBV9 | CASSGQLPYEQYF | TGTGCCAGCAGCGGACAGTTACCCTACGAGCAGTACTTC
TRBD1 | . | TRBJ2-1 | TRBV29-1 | CSGGTGYYNEQFF | TGCAGCGGAGGGACAGGCTACTACAATGAGCAGTTCTTC
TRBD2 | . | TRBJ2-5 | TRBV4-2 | CASSQEGLAENQETQYF | TGTGCCAGCAGCCAAGAAGGACTAGCGGAAAACCAAGAGACCCAGTACTTC
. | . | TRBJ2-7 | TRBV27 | CASSLYVSYEQYF | TGTGCCAGCAGTTTATATGTCAGCTACGAGCAGTACTTC
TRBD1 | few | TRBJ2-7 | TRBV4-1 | CASSQDIFGTGNGYEQYF | TGCGCCAGCAGCCAAGATATATTTGGGACAGGGAATGGATACGAGCAGTACTTC
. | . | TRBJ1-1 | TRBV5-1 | CAGSLEMNIEAFF | TGCGCCGGCAGCTTGGAAATGAACATTGAAGCTTTCTTT
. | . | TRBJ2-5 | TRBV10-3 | CAISEGTGGTQYF | TGTGCCATCAGTGAAGGCACCGGAGGGACCCAGTACTTC
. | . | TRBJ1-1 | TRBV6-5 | CASSPGTPEAFF | TGTGCCAGCAGCCCCGGGACCCCTGAAGCTTTCTTT